These 32 T cell receptor beta chains came from one sample sequenced in a study of CD8+ T cells in alopecia areata. Isolated RNA was reverse transcribed into cDNA used as the sequencing template. Data came from immunoSEQ multiplex PCR; TCRdb stores just in-frame clones and leaves some out. The sample has tens of thousands of clones; about three fifths are singletons. Sequencing was performed on CD8+ T cells sorted from blood, taken at week 0. These receptors were obtained from a human donor with alopecia areata.

The rearrangement links TRBV7-2 to TRBJ2-2; TRBD1 aligns across 8 bases. Per the germline V gene, CDR1 is SGHTA and CDR2 is FQGNSA. The CDR3 totals 16 residues. V lost 5 bases and J lost 3; bases outside the gene matches: 8. CDR3 in DNA: TGTGCCAGCAGCCCGATGGACAGGGAGGACACCGGGGAGCTGTTTTTT. Translation gives CASSPMDREDTGELFF.

A single count supports this clone. The V and J genes are TRBV29-1 and TRBJ1-2, with TRBD1 identical over 11 bases. The CDR3 extends over 15 amino acids. The junction had 6 bases not matched to a gene; V was cut back by 3 bases and J by 3 bases. Germline V CDR1 and CDR2: SQVTM, ANQGSEA. The CDR3 here is CSVDSRTGGDYGYTF. CDR3 sequence (DNA): TGCAGCGTTGATTCAAGGACAGGGGGCGACTATGGCTACACCTTC.

The gene calls are TRBV2 and TRBJ2-5; 8 bases map to TRBD2. Germline CDR1 SNHLY, CDR2 FYNNEI. The V gene end was trimmed by 4 bases and the J gene end by 5 bases; junction bases not matched to a gene: 6. The CDR3 is 14 amino acids. The CDR3 loop reads CASSVLAVEETQYF. Here the CDR3 DNA reads TGTGCCAGCAGTGTACTAGCGGTGGAGGAGACCCAGTACTTC.

This clone was counted a few times. The rearrangement joins TRBV29-1 to TRBJ1-2, with D possibly being TRBD1 (5 bases). The CDR3 totals 12 residues. Germline CDR1 and CDR2: SQVTM and ANQGSEA. Deletions cut 6 bases from V and 7 bases from J, with 15 bases between. The DNA of the CDR3 is TGCAGCGTCCGAGACGGGACTTTTGGCTACACCTTC. This encodes CSVRDGTFGYTF.

This chain joins TRBV2 and TRBJ1-2; D is undetermined. The CDR3 covers 14 residues. Looked up from germline, CDR1 is SNHLY and CDR2 is FYNNEI. V gave up 0 bases and J gave up 5 bases, with 10 bases separating them. The CDR3 sequence: CASSEALLMYGYTF. The CDR3 nucleotides are TGTGCCAGCAGTGAAGCGCTTCTGATGTATGGCTACACCTTC. Complete variable domain (other parts from reference TRBV2 and TRBJ1-2): EPEVTQTPSHQVTQMGQEVILRCVPISNHLYFYWYRQILGQKVEFLVSFYNNEISEKSEIFDDQFSVERPDGSNFTLKIRSTKLEDSAMYFCASSEALLMYGYTFGSGTRLTVV.

This clone was detected only a few times. The chain has TRBV5-6 and TRBJ1-5, with D unresolved. CDR1 SGHDT and CDR2 YYEEEE come from the germline V gene. V shed 4 bases and J shed 3 bases, with 8 bases lying between them. The CDR3 contains 13 residues. CDR3 DNA sequence: TGTGCCAGCAGCCCTAGTCCCAATCAGCCCCAGCATTTT. It codes for CASSPSPNQPQHF.

The V and J genes are TRBV2 and TRBJ2-3, with TRBD1 matching over 10 bases. The trim removed 3 bases at V and 5 bases at J, leaving 5 bases unmatched. The germline CDR1 and CDR2 sequences are SNHLY and FYNNEI. This CDR3 has 15 amino acids. CDR3 sequence: CASSDPGQGIDTQYF. The DNA of the CDR3 is TGTGCCAGCAGTGATCCGGGACAGGGGATAGATACGCAGTATTTT.

This chain uses TRBV14 with TRBJ2-1; no reliable D call. There are 14 residues in the CDR3. Trimming left V 4 bases short and J 3 bases short, with 10 bases between. CDR1 SGHDN and CDR2 FVKESK come from the germline V gene. The CDR3 protein is CASSPESNYNEQFF. For the CDR3, the DNA is TGTGCCAGCAGCCCAGAGTCAAACTACAATGAGCAGTTCTTC.

The V and J genes are TRBV2 and TRBJ1-1; D may be TRBD1 (5 bases). CDR1 is SNHLY, CDR2 FYNNEI, per germline. The CDR3 has 13 amino acids. Trimming shortened V by 6 bases and J by 6 bases, and 14 bases separated the two germline ends. This CDR3 is CASSMGPGAEAFF. CDR3 bases: TGTGCCAGCAGCATGGGACCGGGCGCTGAAGCTTTCTTT.

The chain has TRBV30 and TRBJ2-7; D may match TRBD1 or TRBD2 (5 bases each). Per the germline V gene, CDR1 is GTSNPN and CDR2 is SVGIG (reference sequence). CDR3 length: 14 amino acids. V was pared by 0 bases and J by 5 bases, with 14 bases between. CDR3 in amino acids: CAWSVGTPFDEQYF. Here the CDR3 DNA reads TGTGCCTGGAGTGTAGGGACCCCTTTTGACGAGCAGTACTTC.

This chain links TRBV9 with TRBJ2-3; weak D call: TRBD2 (6 bases). The CDR3 sequence is 16 residues long. Per the germline V gene, CDR1 is SGDLS and CDR2 is YYNGEE. The V end was cut by 3 bases, the J end by 0 bases, with 14 bases between. CDR3 loop: CASSEDSGGSTDTQYF. The CDR3 DNA reads as TGTGCCAGCAGCGAAGATAGCGGAGGTAGCACAGATACGCAGTATTTT.

This clone was recorded a few times. The CDR3 bases are TGTGCCAGCAGTGAACGTACAGCCTCTGGAAACACCATATATTTT. It encodes CASSERTASGNTIYF. This chain joins TRBV6-1 and TRBJ1-3; D is ambiguous. The CDR3 consists of 15 residues. The ends were cut back, 2 bases at V and 0 bases at J, with 8 bases in the middle. Germline V gene sequence: CDR1 MNHNS, CDR2 SASEGT.

The chain uses TRBV4-3 and TRBJ2-5; D is unclear. Trimming took 0 bases from V and 2 from J, leaving 10 bases between them. CDR1 and CDR2 (germline): LGHNA, YSLEER. This CDR3 region has 15 residues. CDR3 nucleotide sequence: TGCGCCAGCAGCCAAGATCCCGCCCCGCAAGAGACCCAGTACTTC. Amino acids: CASSQDPAPQETQYF.

Only a few counts were recorded for this clone. The rearrangement joins TRBV25-1 to TRBJ2-5; no firm D call. The CDR3 runs to 14 residues. V lost 2 bases, J lost 2 bases, and 9 bases lay in between. CDR1 and CDR2 from the germline V gene are MGHDK and SYGVNS. The CDR3 here is CASSETRVQETQYF. For the CDR3, the DNA is TGTGCCAGCAGTGAAACCCGGGTACAAGAGACCCAGTACTTC.

This chain's CDR3 is CASSRKIEGDTQYF. The CDR3 DNA follows: TGTGCCAGCAGCCGCAAGATTGAGGGAGATACGCAGTATTTT. The rearrangement links TRBV4-2 to TRBJ2-3; perhaps TRBD2 as D (5 bases). V gave up 4 bases and J gave up 5 bases, with 13 bases separating them. In germline, CDR1 is LGHNA, CDR2 YNFKEQ. The CDR3 has 14 amino acids.

V and J are TRBV18 and TRBJ2-7; maybe TRBD1 (5 bases). CDR3 size: 13 residues. Looked up from germline, CDR1 is KGHSH and CDR2 is LQKENI. V was trimmed by 6 bases and J by 1 base, leaving 10 bases between them. The CDR3 loop is CASSQGGSYEQYF. CDR3 bases: TGTGCCAGCTCCCAGGGTGGATCCTACGAGCAGTACTTC.

The chain uses TRBV29-1 and TRBJ2-1; D call uncertain. The CDR3 is 13 residues long. CDR1 SQVTM and CDR2 ANQGSEA come from the germline V gene. The CDR3: CRYTPRSYNEQFF. CDR3 nucleotides: TGCAGGTACACTCCGCGCTCCTACAATGAGCAGTTCTTC.

This clone was detected only a few times. The genes are TRBV19 and TRBJ2-2; TRBD1 is a possible D gene (5 bases). Trimming cost V 5 bases and J 5 bases, with 21 bases left between them. Per germline, CDR1 LNHDA and CDR2 SQIVND (reference sequence). The CDR3 runs 17 residues. The CDR3 DNA follows: TGTGCCAGTAGTTCCCTGGACATAATGGGGTGGACCGGGGAGCTGTTTTTT. Protein: CASSSLDIMGWTGELFF.

This clone has just a few counts. This chain connects TRBV7-8 to TRBJ2-1; 9 bases match TRBD2. The length of the CDR3 is 15 residues. The germline CDR1 and CDR2 sequences are SGHVS and FQNEAQ. V dropped 6 bases and J dropped 3; count of bases not matched to a gene: 6. The CDR3 nucleotides read TGTGCCAGCAGACTAAGCGGGGGGATCTACAATGAGCAGTTCTTC. It is translated as CASRLSGGIYNEQFF.

This clone appeared once. The rearrangement uses TRBV27 and TRBJ1-2; 9 positions agree with TRBD1. Germline-derived CDR1 and CDR2 are MNHEY and SMNVEV (reference sequence). V lost 5 bases, J lost 6 bases, and 7 bases stayed unmatched. This CDR3 region has 14 residues. CDR3 in amino acids: CASSEGTGYNGYTF. The CDR3 region has the DNA TGTGCCAGCAGTGAAGGGACAGGGTACAATGGCTACACCTTC.

The chain employs TRBV13 and TRBJ1-3; D call uncertain. V dropped 6 bases and J dropped 1 base, with 13 bases sitting between them. The CDR3 spans 15 residues. Germline V gene sequence: CDR1 PRHDT, CDR2 FYEKMQ (reference sequence). The CDR3 coding sequence is TGTGCCAGCAGGGGAAGAACTATTTCTGGAAACACCATATATTTT. Translation: CASRGRTISGNTIYF.

A few counts support this clone. The rearrangement joins TRBV7-2 to TRBJ1-5, with a weak D call TRBD1 (6 bases). Per germline, CDR1 SGHTA and CDR2 FQGNSA. The CDR3 totals 15 residues. With 4 bases removed from V and 4 bases from J, the gap between germline ends came to 14 bases. CDR3 sequence reads: CASSWGHLGNQPQHF. CDR3 DNA: TGTGCCAGCAGCTGGGGACATCTGGGAAATCAGCCCCAGCATTTT.

Only one count was recorded for this clone. This chain connects TRBV7-2 to TRBJ2-3, with TRBD1 matching 7 bases. From germline, CDR1 is SGHTA and CDR2 FQGNSA. Trimming removed 7 bases from V and 2 bases from J; junction bases left unmatched: 9. The CDR3 is 15 residues long. The CDR3 nucleotides are TGTGCCAGCACCAACAGGGGTTTCAACACAGATACGCAGTATTTT. It translates to CASTNRGFNTDTQYF.

This clone has more than one count but fewer than ten. The chain couples TRBV2 to TRBJ1-2; 9 nucleotides agree with TRBD1. The germline V gene has CDR1 SNHLY and CDR2 FYNNEI. V lost 3 bases to trimming and J lost 7 bases; unmatched junction nucleotides: 9. The CDR3 totals 15 residues. The CDR3 here is CASSDPTGGLFGYTF. In DNA form, the CDR3 reads TGTGCCAGCAGTGACCCAACAGGGGGCCTTTTTGGCTACACCTTC.

Only a few counts were recorded for this clone. J is TRBJ1-1 and V is TRBV27; D is unclear. V lost 8 bases to trimming and J lost 2 bases, with 15 bases between them. Germline CDR1 MNHEY, CDR2 SMNVEV (reference sequence). CDR3 length: 14 residues. CDR3 DNA sequence: TGTGCCAGCGGGGTACACCTGCCAAACACTGAAGCTTTCTTT. As protein: CASGVHLPNTEAFF.

This rearrangement joins TRBV27 to TRBJ2-7; the D gene is possibly TRBD2 (5 bases). Per the germline V gene, CDR1 is MNHEY and CDR2 is SMNVEV (reference sequence). The V and J ends lost 0 bases and 4 bases respectively, with 10 bases between them. The CDR3 length is 14 residues. The CDR3 DNA sequence: TGTGCCAGCAGTTTATCCCCTAGCTTATACGAGCAGTACTTC. Residues: CASSLSPSLYEQYF.

The chain carries TRBV7-9 and TRBJ2-7; 12 nucleotides align to TRBD1. J lost 4 bases, V lost 5 bases, and 12 bases had no gene match. This CDR3 has 17 amino acids. The germline V gene has CDR1 SEHNR and CDR2 FQNEAQ (reference sequence). In nucleotides, the CDR3 is TGTGCCAGCAGCACCTACCCGGGACAGGGGGCTAAGTACGAGCAGTACTTC. Encoded protein: CASSTYPGQGAKYEQYF.

In its sample, this clone was seen a few times. The chain links TRBV5-6 to TRBJ2-7, with D possibly being TRBD2 (7 bases). Trimming cost V 6 bases and J 2 bases, with 12 bases left between them. The V gene's germline CDR1 is SGHDT and CDR2 YYEEEE. CDR3 length: 13 residues. CDR3 in amino acids: CASTGGAAYEQYF. The CDR3 nucleotides are TGTGCCAGCACGGGGGGCGCCGCCTACGAGCAGTACTTC.

The chain is built from TRBV27 and TRBJ1-2; D is unresolved. The CDR3 runs to 16 residues. V was clipped by 5 bases and J by 7 bases, with 23 bases between them. Germline CDR1 is MNHEY and CDR2 is SMNVEV (reference sequence). CDR3 sequence reads: CASSPLPDGFASGYTF. CDR3 DNA sequence: TGTGCCAGCAGTCCCCTCCCGGACGGATTTGCCTCTGGCTACACCTTC.

This clone was found a few times. This chain joins TRBV7-3 and TRBJ2-5; D is ambiguous. This CDR3 is 15 amino acids long. CDR1 and CDR2 from the germline V gene are SGHTA and FQGTGA. V was shortened by 8 bases and J by 2 bases, with 18 bases between the two germline ends. As DNA, the CDR3 is TGTGCCAGCTTTTTCCGACCGGGCCTACAAGAGACCCAGTACTTC. It specifies CASFFRPGLQETQYF.

The rearrangement links TRBV25-1 to TRBJ2-7; D unclear. Trimming took 0 bases from V and 3 from J, leaving 9 bases between them. This CDR3 contains 14 residues. CDR1 and CDR2 from the germline V gene are MGHDK and SYGVNS. Here the CDR3 reads CASSEYGQSYEQYF. For the CDR3, the DNA is TGTGCCAGCAGTGAATATGGTCAGAGCTACGAGCAGTACTTC.

The rearrangement links TRBV9 to TRBJ1-1; the D is unclear. With 6 bases removed from V and 1 base from J, the gap between germline ends came to 10 bases. Germline V gene lookup returns CDR1 SGDLS and CDR2 YYNGEE. The CDR3 sequence is 13 residues long. CDR3 protein: CASKRTENTEAFF. CDR3 nucleotides: TGTGCCAGCAAGAGGACGGAGAACACTGAAGCTTTCTTT. Looking up the rest from reference TRBV9 and TRBJ1-1 gives the full variable domain: DSGVTQTPKHLITATGQRVTLRCSPRSGDLSVYWYQQSLDQGLQFLIQYYNGEERAKGNILERFSAQQFPDLHSELNLSSLELGDSALYFCASKRTENTEAFFGQGTRLTVV.